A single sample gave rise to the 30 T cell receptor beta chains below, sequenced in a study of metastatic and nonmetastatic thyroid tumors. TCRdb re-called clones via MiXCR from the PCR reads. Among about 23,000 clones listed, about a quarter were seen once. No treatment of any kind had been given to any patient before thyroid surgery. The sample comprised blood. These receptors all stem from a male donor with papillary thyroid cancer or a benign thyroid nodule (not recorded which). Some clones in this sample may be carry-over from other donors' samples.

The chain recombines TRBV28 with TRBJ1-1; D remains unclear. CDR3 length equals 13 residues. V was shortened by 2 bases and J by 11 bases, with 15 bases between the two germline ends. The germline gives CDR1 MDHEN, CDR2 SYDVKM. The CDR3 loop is CASSLIIRAFAFF. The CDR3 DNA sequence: TGTGCCAGCAGTTTAATAATTAGGGCGTTTGCTTTCTTT.

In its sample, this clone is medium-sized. For the CDR3, the DNA is TGTGCCAGCAGCACGGGACTAGCCTACGAGCAGTACTTC. It codes for CASSTGLAYEQYF. The chain joins TRBV6-1 to TRBJ2-7, with 8 bases aligning to TRBD2. This CDR3 spans 13 amino acids. V shed 6 bases, J shed 2 bases, and the junction held 3 bases outside the gene matches. Germline CDR1 reads MNHNS; CDR2 reads SASEGT.

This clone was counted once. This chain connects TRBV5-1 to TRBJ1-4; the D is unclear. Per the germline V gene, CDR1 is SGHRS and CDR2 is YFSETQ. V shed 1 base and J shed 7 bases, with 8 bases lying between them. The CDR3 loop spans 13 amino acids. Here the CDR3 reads CASSLKPGEKLFF. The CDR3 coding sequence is TGCGCCAGCAGCTTGAAGCCGGGTGAAAAACTGTTTTTT.

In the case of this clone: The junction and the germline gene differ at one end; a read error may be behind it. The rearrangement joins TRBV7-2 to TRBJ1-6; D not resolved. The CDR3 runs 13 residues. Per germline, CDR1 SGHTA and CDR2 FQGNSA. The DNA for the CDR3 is TGTGCCAGCAGGATGGGGATAAATACACCCATCCACTTT. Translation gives CASRMGINTPIHF. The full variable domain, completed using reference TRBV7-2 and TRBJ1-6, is GAGVSQSPSNKVTEKGKDVELRCDPISGHTALYWYRQSLGQGLEFLIYFQGNSAPDKSGLPSDRFSAERTGGSVSTLTIQRTQQEDSAVYLCASRMGINTPIHFGNGTRLTVT.

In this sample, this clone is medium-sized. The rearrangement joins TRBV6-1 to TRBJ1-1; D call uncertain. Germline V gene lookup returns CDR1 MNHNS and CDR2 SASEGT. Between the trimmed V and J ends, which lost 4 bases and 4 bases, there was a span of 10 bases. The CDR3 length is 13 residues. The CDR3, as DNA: TGTGCCAGCAGTGGATCGATAGGCACTGAAGCTTTCTTT. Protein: CASSGSIGTEAFF.

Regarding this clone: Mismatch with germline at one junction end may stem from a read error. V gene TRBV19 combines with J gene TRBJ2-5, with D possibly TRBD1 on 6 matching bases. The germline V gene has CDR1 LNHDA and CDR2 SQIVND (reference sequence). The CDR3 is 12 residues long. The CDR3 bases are TGTGCCAGCCCGGACAGACAAGAGACCCAGAAATTC. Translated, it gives CASPDRQETQKF. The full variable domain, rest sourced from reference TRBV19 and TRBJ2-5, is DGGITQSPKYLFRKEGQNVTLSCEQNLNHDAMYWYRQDPGQGLRLIYYSQIVNDFQKGDIAEGYSVSREKKESFPLTVTSAQKNPTAFYLCASPDRQETQKFGPGTRLLVL.

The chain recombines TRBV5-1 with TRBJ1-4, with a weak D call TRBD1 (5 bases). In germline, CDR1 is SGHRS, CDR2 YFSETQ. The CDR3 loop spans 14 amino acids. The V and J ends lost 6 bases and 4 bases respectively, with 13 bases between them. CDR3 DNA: TGCGCCAGCATACCCGGGACGTTTAATGAAAAACTGTTTTTT. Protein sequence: CASIPGTFNEKLFF.

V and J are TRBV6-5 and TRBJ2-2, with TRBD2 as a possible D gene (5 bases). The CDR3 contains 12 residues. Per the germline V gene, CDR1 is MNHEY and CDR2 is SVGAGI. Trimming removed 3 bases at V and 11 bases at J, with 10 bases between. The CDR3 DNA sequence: TGTGCCAGCAGTTATTACCCGGGAGAGCTGTTTTTT. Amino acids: CASSYYPGELFF.

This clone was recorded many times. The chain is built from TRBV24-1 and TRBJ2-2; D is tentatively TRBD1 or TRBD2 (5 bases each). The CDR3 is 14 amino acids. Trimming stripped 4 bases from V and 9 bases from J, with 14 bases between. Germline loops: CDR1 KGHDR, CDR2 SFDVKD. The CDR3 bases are TGTGCCACCAGTGACCACACGGGACCCCGGGAGCTGTTTTTT. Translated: CATSDHTGPRELFF.

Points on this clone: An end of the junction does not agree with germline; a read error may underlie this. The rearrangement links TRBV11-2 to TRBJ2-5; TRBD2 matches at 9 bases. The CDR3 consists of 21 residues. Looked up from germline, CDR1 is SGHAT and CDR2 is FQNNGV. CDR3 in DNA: TGTGCCAGTAGCTTAGGGGTCCGTTTCATCCCCGTGACTAGCGGCCAAGAGACCCAGTACTTC. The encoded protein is CASSLGVRFIPVTSGQETQYF.

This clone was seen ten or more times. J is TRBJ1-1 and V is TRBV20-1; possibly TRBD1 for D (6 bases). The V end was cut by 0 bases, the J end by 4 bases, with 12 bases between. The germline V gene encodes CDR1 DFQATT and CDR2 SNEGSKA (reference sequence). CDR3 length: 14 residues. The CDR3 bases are TGCAGTGCTAGAGATGGAGGGGGAGGCACTGAAGCTTTCTTT. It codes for CSARDGGGGTEAFF.

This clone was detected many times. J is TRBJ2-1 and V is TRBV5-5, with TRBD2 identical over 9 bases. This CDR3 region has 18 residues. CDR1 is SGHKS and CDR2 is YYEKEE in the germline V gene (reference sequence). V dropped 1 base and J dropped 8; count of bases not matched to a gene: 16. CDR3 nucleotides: TGTGCCAGCAGCTTGTTTGGGCTAGCGGGGAGATCGGTCGATGAGCAGTTCTTC. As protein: CASSLFGLAGRSVDEQFF.

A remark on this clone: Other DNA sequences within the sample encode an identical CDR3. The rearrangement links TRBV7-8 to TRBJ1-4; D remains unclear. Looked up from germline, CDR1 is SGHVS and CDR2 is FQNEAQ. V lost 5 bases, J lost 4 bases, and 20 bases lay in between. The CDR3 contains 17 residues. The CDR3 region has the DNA TGTGCCAGCAGCCCCACCCCCCGTGCTCCCAATAATGAAAAACTGTTTTTT. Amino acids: CASSPTPRAPNNEKLFF.

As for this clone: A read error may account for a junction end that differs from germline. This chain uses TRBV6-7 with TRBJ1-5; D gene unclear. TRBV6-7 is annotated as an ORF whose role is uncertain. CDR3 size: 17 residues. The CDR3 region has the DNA TGTGCCAGCAGTTCCTCAGCGAGGCATAATAGCAATCAGCCGCAGCATTTT. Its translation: CASSSSARHNSNQPQHF.

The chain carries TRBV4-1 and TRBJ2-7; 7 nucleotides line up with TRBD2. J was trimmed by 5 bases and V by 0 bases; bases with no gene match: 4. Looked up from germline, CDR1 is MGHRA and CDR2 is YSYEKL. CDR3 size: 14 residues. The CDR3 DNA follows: TGCGCCAGCAGCCAAGATCGGGGGACTAACGAGCAGTACTTC. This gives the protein CASSQDRGTNEQYF.

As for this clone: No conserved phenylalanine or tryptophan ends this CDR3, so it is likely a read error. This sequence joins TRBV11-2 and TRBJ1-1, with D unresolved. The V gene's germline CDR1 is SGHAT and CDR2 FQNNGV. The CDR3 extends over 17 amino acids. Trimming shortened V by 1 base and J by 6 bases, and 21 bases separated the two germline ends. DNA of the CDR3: TGTGCCAGCAGCTTAGGTCCAGTTACAAACTTGATCTCTGAAGCTTTCGTT. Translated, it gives CASSLGPVTNLISEAFV.

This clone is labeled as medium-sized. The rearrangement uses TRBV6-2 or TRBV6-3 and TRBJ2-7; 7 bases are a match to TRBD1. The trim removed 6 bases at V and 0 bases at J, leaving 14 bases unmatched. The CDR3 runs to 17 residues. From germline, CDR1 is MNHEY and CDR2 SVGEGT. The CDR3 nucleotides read TGTGCCAGCAGCCAACCGCCCCGGGACAGCCTCTCCTACGAGCAGTACTTC. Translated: CASSQPPRDSLSYEQYF.

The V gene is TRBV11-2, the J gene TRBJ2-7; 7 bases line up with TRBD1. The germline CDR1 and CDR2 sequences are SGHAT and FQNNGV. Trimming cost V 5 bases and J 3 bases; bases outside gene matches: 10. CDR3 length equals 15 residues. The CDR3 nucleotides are TGTGCCAGCAGCCTGAGGGTGGACAGGATCTACGAGCAGTACTTC. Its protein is CASSLRVDRIYEQYF.

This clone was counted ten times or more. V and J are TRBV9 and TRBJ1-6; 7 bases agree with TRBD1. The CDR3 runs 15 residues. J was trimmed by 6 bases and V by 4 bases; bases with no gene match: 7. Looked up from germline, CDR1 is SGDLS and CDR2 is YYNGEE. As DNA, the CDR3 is TGTGCCAGCAGCCCTCCGGGACAGACTAATTCACCCCTCCACTTT. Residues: CASSPPGQTNSPLHF.

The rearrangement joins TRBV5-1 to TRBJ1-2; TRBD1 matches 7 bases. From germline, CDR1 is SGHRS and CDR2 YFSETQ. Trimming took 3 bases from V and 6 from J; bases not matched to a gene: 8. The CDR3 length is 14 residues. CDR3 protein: CASSSWTGNDGYTF. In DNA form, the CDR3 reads TGCGCCAGCAGCTCTTGGACAGGAAACGATGGCTACACCTTC.

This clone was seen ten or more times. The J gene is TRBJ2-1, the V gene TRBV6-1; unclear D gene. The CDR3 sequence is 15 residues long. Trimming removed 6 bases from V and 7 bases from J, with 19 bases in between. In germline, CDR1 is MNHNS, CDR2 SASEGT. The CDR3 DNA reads TGTGCCAGCAGAGACGATACTAACCAAAAGAATGAGCAGTTCTTC. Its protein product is CASRDDTNQKNEQFF.

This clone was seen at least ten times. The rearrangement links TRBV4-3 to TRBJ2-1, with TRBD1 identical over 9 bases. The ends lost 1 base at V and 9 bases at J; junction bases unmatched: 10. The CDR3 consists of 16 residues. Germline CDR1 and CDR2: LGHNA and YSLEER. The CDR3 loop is CASSQVVGQGLGEQFF. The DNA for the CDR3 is TGCGCCAGCAGCCAAGTTGTCGGACAGGGGTTAGGTGAGCAGTTCTTC.

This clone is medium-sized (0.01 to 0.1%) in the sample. CDR3 sequence: CASSILSGNYGYTF. The CDR3, as DNA: TGTGCCAGTAGTATACTCTCCGGGAACTATGGCTACACCTTC. The gene calls are TRBV19 and TRBJ1-2, with D hard to call. Trimming left V 2 bases short and J 2 bases short, with 9 bases between. Germline CDR1 reads LNHDA; CDR2 reads SQIVND (reference sequence). The CDR3 contains 14 residues.

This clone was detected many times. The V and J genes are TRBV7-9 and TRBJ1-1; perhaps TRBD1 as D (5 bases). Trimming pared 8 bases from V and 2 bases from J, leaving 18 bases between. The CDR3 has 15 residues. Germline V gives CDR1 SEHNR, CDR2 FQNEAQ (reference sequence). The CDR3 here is CASEGAMIQNTEAFF. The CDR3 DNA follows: TGTGCCAGCGAAGGGGCCATGATTCAAAACACTGAAGCTTTCTTT.

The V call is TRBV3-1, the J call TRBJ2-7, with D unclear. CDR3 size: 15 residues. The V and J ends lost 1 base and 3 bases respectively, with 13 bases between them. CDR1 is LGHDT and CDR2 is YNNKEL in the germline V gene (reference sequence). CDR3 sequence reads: CASSQVPTGLYEQYF. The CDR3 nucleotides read TGTGCCAGCAGCCAAGTCCCCACGGGTCTCTACGAGCAGTACTTC.

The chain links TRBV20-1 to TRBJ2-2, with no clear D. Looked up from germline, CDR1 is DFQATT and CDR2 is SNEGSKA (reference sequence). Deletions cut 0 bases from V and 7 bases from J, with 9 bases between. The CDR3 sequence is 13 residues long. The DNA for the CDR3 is TGCAGTGCTAGAGATCGGTTGGGCGGGGAGCTGTTTTTT. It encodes CSARDRLGGELFF.

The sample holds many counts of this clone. CDR3 DNA sequence: TGTGCCAGCAGTGACGGGACAGGGTCCGGGGAGCTGTTTTTT. Its translation: CASSDGTGSGELFF. The chain uses TRBV6-4 and TRBJ2-2, with 9 positions matching TRBD1. In germline, CDR1 is MRHNA, CDR2 SNTAGT. J gave up 6 bases and V 2 bases, and 1 base lay outside the gene matches. The CDR3 contains 14 residues.

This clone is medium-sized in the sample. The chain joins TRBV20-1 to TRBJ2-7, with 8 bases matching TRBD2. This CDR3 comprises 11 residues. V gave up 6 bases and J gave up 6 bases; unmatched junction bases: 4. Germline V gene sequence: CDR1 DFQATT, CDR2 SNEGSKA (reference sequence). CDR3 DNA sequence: TGCAGTGCGTTCGGGGGGGCCGAGCAGTACTTC. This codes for CSAFGGAEQYF.

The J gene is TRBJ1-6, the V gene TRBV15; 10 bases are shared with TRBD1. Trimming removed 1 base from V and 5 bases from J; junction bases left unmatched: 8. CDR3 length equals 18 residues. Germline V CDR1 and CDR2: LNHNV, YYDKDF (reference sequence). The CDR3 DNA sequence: TGTGCCACCAGCAGAGCTCTAGGGACAGGGGTTGATAATTCACCCCTCCACTTT. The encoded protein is CATSRALGTGVDNSPLHF.

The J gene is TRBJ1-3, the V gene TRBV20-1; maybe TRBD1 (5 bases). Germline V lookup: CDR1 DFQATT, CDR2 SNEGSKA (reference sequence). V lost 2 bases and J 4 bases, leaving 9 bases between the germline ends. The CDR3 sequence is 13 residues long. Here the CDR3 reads CSARQGSGNTIYF. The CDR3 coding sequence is TGCAGTGCTAGACAGGGATCAGGAAACACCATATATTTT.